This TCR beta chain was identified in a study of blood T cell repertoires in COVID-19. Turning to the study itself: The United States, Italy and Spain were the sources of the acute and convalescent COVID-19 samples. The analysed material was cDNA or gDNA that came from T cells, B-cell-depleted T cells, or PBMCs.

The CDR3 has 16 residues. Trimming at V came to 4 bases and at J to 7 bases, leaving 12 bases not matched to a gene. Looked up from germline, CDR1 is SGHTA and CDR2 is FQGTGA. Produced via immunoSEQ multiplex PCR; TCRdb's table is partial and in-frame only. The table records roughly 74,000 clones, 84% of them present only once. The chain couples TRBV7-3 to TRBJ2-1; 8 nucleotides line up with TRBD1. The receptor comes from a man between 65 and 79 years old with acute or convalescent COVID-19. The sequenced sample consisted of peripheral blood. The CDR3 sequence is CASSSPDRDDWNEQFF. The DNA of the CDR3 is TGTGCCAGCAGCTCTCCGGACAGGGATGATTGGAATGAGCAGTTCTTC.